The 27 T cell receptor beta chains listed next were all sequenced from one sample in a study of cytomegalovirus exposure and HLA in healthy donors. The PCR had 60 Vbeta and 13 Jbeta primers. Sequenced by immunoSEQ multiplex PCR; TCRdb stores in-frame clones only, minus some. Counted here are 70,000 to 85,000 clones, 74% occurring once; the ten biggest clones make up approximately 9%. Sample: PBMCs. Every receptor here comes from a man in his forties in good health and CMV-seropositive.

This sequence joins TRBV10-3 and TRBJ1-2; the D gene is possibly TRBD1 (5 bases). Per germline, CDR1 ENHRY and CDR2 SYGVKD. The CDR3 extends over 12 amino acids. V was trimmed by 4 bases and J by 3 bases, leaving 6 bases between them. In DNA, the CDR3 is TGTGCCATCAGTGGGGGGGACTATGGCTACACCTTC. Translation gives CAISGGDYGYTF.

V usage is TRBV28 and J usage is TRBJ1-2, with 7 positions matching TRBD1. Looked up from germline, CDR1 is MDHEN and CDR2 is SYDVKM. The trim removed 7 bases at V and 4 bases at J, leaving 6 bases unmatched. The CDR3 covers 13 residues. The CDR3 reads CASTQGGSYGYTF. DNA for the CDR3: TGTGCCAGCACCCAGGGGGGAAGCTATGGCTACACCTTC.

The chain links TRBV19 to TRBJ2-7; TRBD1 matches 7 bases. From germline, CDR1 is LNHDA and CDR2 SQIVND (reference sequence). This CDR3 has 14 residues. J lost 4 bases, V lost 7 bases, and 10 bases had no gene match. The CDR3 loop is CASTSTGYAYEQYF. In DNA, the CDR3 is TGTGCCAGTACCTCGACAGGGTATGCGTACGAGCAGTACTTC.

The chain employs TRBV29-1 and TRBJ2-1; possibly TRBD1 for D (5 bases). The CDR3 has 13 amino acids. Trimming pared 3 bases from V and 7 bases from J, leaving 13 bases between. Germline V CDR1 and CDR2: SQVTM, ANQGSEA. The CDR3 bases are TGCAGCGTTGATCTGACAGCCCCAAATGAGCAGTTCTTC. Protein: CSVDLTAPNEQFF.

The J gene is TRBJ2-4, the V gene TRBV7-6; weak D call: TRBD1 (5 bases). V gave up 6 bases and J gave up 2 bases, with 17 bases separating them. Germline-derived CDR1 and CDR2 are SGHVS and FNYEAQ. The CDR3 has 16 amino acids. The CDR3 DNA reads TGTGCCAGCAGACCAGAAGCAGGGATTACCAAAAACATTCAGTACTTC. Amino acids: CASRPEAGITKNIQYF.

The CDR3 DNA sequence: TGTGCCAGCAGCGTCGGTGCTAGCGGGAGAGGAGATACGCAGTATTTT. This encodes CASSVGASGRGDTQYF. The V gene is TRBV9, the J gene TRBJ2-3; the match to TRBD2 covers 10 bases. The V and J ends lost 2 bases and 5 bases, in that order; junction bases with no gene match: 8. Per the germline V gene, CDR1 is SGDLS and CDR2 is YYNGEE. The CDR3 is 16 residues long.

This chain uses TRBV19 with TRBJ1-5, with D unresolved. V lost 4 bases and J 9 bases, leaving 10 bases between the germline ends. CDR3 length: 12 residues. CDR1 and CDR2 (germline): LNHDA, SQIVND (reference sequence). CDR3 protein: CASSRGGGPQHF. The DNA of the CDR3 is TGTGCCAGTAGTAGGGGAGGAGGGCCCCAGCATTTT.

This clone showed up just a few times. The chain links TRBV10-1 to TRBJ2-5; D not resolved. The germline gives CDR1 WNHNN, CDR2 SYGVQD (reference sequence). V dropped 2 bases and J dropped 5 bases, with 9 bases sitting between them. This CDR3 has 13 residues. For the CDR3, the DNA is TGCGCCAGCAGTGAGCGCCAGTCGGAGACCCAGTACTTC. This sequence encodes CASSERQSETQYF.

A note on this clone: Its ends do not fully match the called genes, so a read error is possible. Other DNA sequences within the sample encode an identical CDR3. CDR3 sequence reads: CATSESRHPQETQYF. For the CDR3, the DNA is TGCGCCACCAGCGAGTCCCGTCATCCCCAAGAGACCCAGTACTTC. The chain joins TRBV15 to TRBJ2-5; D call uncertain. The CDR3 loop spans 15 amino acids. Germline V gene sequence: CDR1 LNHNV, CDR2 YYDKDF (reference sequence).

The gene calls are TRBV14 and TRBJ2-1; 10 bases are shared with TRBD2. Germline CDR1 reads SGHDN; CDR2 reads FVKESK. This CDR3 is 14 amino acids long. V lost 7 bases, J lost 4 bases, and 4 bases stayed unmatched. The CDR3, as DNA: TGTGCCAGCACCACTAGCGGGGATTACAATGAGCAGTTCTTC. Its protein product is CASTTSGDYNEQFF.

V is TRBV28 and J is TRBJ2-3, with 8 bases that match TRBD2. This CDR3 contains 15 residues. CDR1 and CDR2 (germline): MDHEN, SYDVKM. V was pared by 7 bases and J by 3 bases, with 9 bases of the junction left unmatched. CDR3 protein: CASISPSGGTDTQYF. In DNA, the CDR3 is TGTGCCAGCATTAGTCCGAGCGGGGGTACAGATACGCAGTATTTT.

This clone was seen many times. The J gene is TRBJ1-2, the V gene TRBV30; 11 bases are shared with TRBD1. This CDR3 is 16 amino acids long. Germline CDR1 GTSNPN, CDR2 SVGIG (reference sequence). The V segment lost 0 bases and the J segment 4 bases; nucleotides outside the gene matches: 7. DNA for the CDR3: TGTGCCTGGAGTGTAGTGCGGACAGGGGGCGGCTATGGCTACACCTTC. The encoded protein is CAWSVVRTGGGYGYTF.

The chain links TRBV29-1 to TRBJ1-1; no firm D call. CDR1 and CDR2 (germline): SQVTM, ANQGSEA. With 5 bases removed from V and 5 bases from J, the gap between germline ends came to 18 bases. The CDR3 consists of 14 residues. The CDR3 sequence is CSVTQLSARTEAFF. CDR3 nucleotides: TGCAGCGTTACCCAACTGAGCGCACGGACTGAAGCTTTCTTT.

The V call is TRBV7-2, the J call TRBJ1-1, with 7 bases identical to TRBD1. The J segment lost 0 bases and the V segment lost 7 bases, leaving 14 bases of the junction unmatched. Per germline, CDR1 SGHTA and CDR2 FQGNSA. CDR3 length equals 17 residues. The CDR3 sequence: CASTISSGGGLNTEAFF. DNA of the CDR3: TGTGCCAGCACCATTTCATCGGGAGGGGGCCTGAACACTGAAGCTTTCTTT.

The chain combines TRBV4-3 with TRBJ1-2; TRBD1 is a possible D gene (6 bases). The CDR3 is made up of 15 amino acids. Trimming pared 0 bases from V and 3 bases from J, leaving 11 bases between. CDR1 and CDR2 (germline): LGHNA, YSLEER. The CDR3 bases are TGCGCCAGCAGCCAAGAGGGCAGGGGATACTATGGCTACACCTTC. Amino acid sequence: CASSQEGRGYYGYTF.

Here the CDR3 reads CASSGGGDYGYTF. The CDR3 DNA reads TGTGCCAGCAGTGGTGGGGGGGACTATGGCTACACCTTC. The chain carries TRBV2 and TRBJ1-2; the D gene is possibly TRBD1 (5 bases). Germline V gene sequence: CDR1 SNHLY, CDR2 FYNNEI. V was pared by 4 bases and J by 3 bases, with 9 bases between. The CDR3 length is 13 residues.

The rearrangement uses TRBV7-9 and TRBJ2-7; 9 bases align to TRBD2. Germline CDR1 SEHNR, CDR2 FQNEAQ (reference sequence). V trimming: 6 bases; J trimming: 0 bases; junction bases outside the gene matches: 9. This CDR3 is built from 16 residues. CDR3 nucleotide sequence: TGTGCCAGCAGTCGCCTTAGCGGGAGCACCTCCTACGAGCAGTACTTC. This encodes CASSRLSGSTSYEQYF.

This clone has a single count. The chain combines TRBV28 with TRBJ1-6, with D hard to call. In germline, CDR1 is MDHEN, CDR2 SYDVKM. Trimming shortened V by 7 bases and J by 7 bases, and 17 bases separated the two germline ends. This CDR3 contains 15 residues. The CDR3, as DNA: TGTGCCAGCACCCGGACGGCAGGAGGAAATTCACCCCTCCACTTT. This codes for CASTRTAGGNSPLHF.

V is TRBV5-1 and J is TRBJ2-2; the D gene is possibly TRBD1 (6 bases). The CDR3 spans 15 residues. V was pared by 5 bases and J by 3 bases, with 14 bases between. From germline, CDR1 is SGHRS and CDR2 YFSETQ. This chain's CDR3 is CASRETGIDTGELFF. CDR3 bases: TGCGCCAGCAGGGAAACAGGGATCGACACCGGGGAGCTGTTTTTT.

V is TRBV2 and J is TRBJ1-2; 7 positions agree with TRBD1. The CDR3 spans 14 residues. After removal of 9 bases from V and 4 bases from J, the junction contained 11 bases not matched to a gene. CDR1 and CDR2 (germline): SNHLY, FYNNEI. The chain's CDR3 is CARTLGAGGYGYTF. CDR3 bases: TGTGCCAGGACCCTTGGGGCAGGGGGCTATGGCTACACCTTC.

This chain links TRBV7-2 with TRBJ2-1; the D gene is possibly TRBD2 (5 bases). The CDR3 has 12 amino acids. CDR1 and CDR2 (germline): SGHTA, FQGNSA. V was trimmed by 10 bases and J by 8 bases, leaving 15 bases between them. The DNA for the CDR3 is TGTGCCACCTCCGGGGTGGTGGATGAGCAGTTCTTC. Amino acids: CATSGVVDEQFF.

The chain employs TRBV6-7 and TRBJ1-5; TRBD1 matches 7 bases. TRBV6-7 belongs to the ORF category, with a function that is uncertain. This CDR3 has 17 amino acids. J lost 1 base, V lost 6 bases, and 12 bases had no gene match. CDR3 sequence reads: CASSYPGTEGSNQPQHF. CDR3 sequence (DNA): TGTGCCAGCAGCTACCCCGGGACAGAGGGAAGCAATCAGCCCCAGCATTTT.

This clone was counted between two and nine times. Additional DNA sequences in this sample encode the identical CDR3. This chain connects TRBV7-9 to TRBJ1-4, with TRBD1 matching 9 bases. The CDR3 runs to 14 residues. Germline V CDR1 and CDR2: SEHNR, FQNEAQ (reference sequence). V trimming: 5 bases; J trimming: 4 bases; junction bases outside the gene matches: 2. The CDR3 reads CASSQGQGNEKLFF. For the CDR3, the DNA is TGTGCCAGCAGCCAGGGACAGGGTAATGAAAAACTGTTTTTT.

This clone is a singleton in its sample. The chain combines TRBV30 with TRBJ1-2, with D unclear. The CDR3 contains 12 residues. Germline V gene data show CDR1 as GTSNPN and CDR2 as SVGIG (reference sequence). V dropped 1 base and J dropped 6 bases, with 9 bases sitting between them. In nucleotides, the CDR3 is TGTGCCTGGAGTGGGAGGTCCCATGGCTACACCTTC. Translated, it gives CAWSGRSHGYTF.

The chain has TRBV7-9 and TRBJ2-1, with 7 bases fitting TRBD2. Unmatched junction bases numbered 5, after V lost 5 bases and J lost 7 bases. The CDR3 has 13 residues. The germline V gene has CDR1 SEHNR and CDR2 FQNEAQ (reference sequence). Here the CDR3 reads CASSSGAKNEQFF. CDR3 nucleotide sequence: TGTGCCAGCAGCAGCGGGGCCAAGAATGAGCAGTTCTTC.

The chain combines TRBV29-1 with TRBJ2-2; 10 bases map to TRBD1. In germline, CDR1 is SQVTM, CDR2 ANQGSEA. The CDR3 has 14 amino acids. With 4 bases clipped from V and 5 bases from J, the junction kept 4 bases outside the gene matches. CDR3 DNA: TGCAGCGTTGTAAGACAGGGGGCGACCGGGGAGCTGTTTTTT. This translates into CSVVRQGATGELFF.

The chain employs TRBV10-3 and TRBJ1-4; 7 nucleotides align to TRBD1. Per germline, CDR1 ENHRY and CDR2 SYGVKD. This CDR3 has 13 residues. The CDR3 spells CATRGTANEKLFF. CDR3 coding DNA: TGTGCTACCAGAGGGACAGCTAATGAAAAACTGTTTTTT.